The T cell receptor (beta chain) described here comes from a study of blood T cell repertoires in COVID-19. Study in general: Specimens from acute and convalescent COVID-19 originated in the United States, Italy and Spain. PBMCs, B-cell-depleted T cells, or T cells were the source of the cDNA or gDNA that made up the material.

Original data processing: Reference gene primer amplification gave nucleated cell count estimates. Profiling relied on immunoSEQ multiplex PCR, and the TCRdb table lists in-frame clones only, not all of them. That table is the source of V, J and clone size, and D and trimming were worked out from the DNA. Of some 140,000 clones listed, around 85% were seen once; the top ten hold approximately 20%. The clonotype was recovered from a woman aged 45-65 years who had recovered from COVID-19. Sequencing was carried out using peripheral blood.

The chain's CDR3 is CASSLFGLVETQYF. CDR3 nucleotides: TGTGCCAGCAGCTTATTCGGACTAGTAGAGACCCAGTACTTC. This chain joins TRBV11-3 and TRBJ2-5; TRBD2 agrees at 7 bases. CDR1 and CDR2 from the germline V gene are SGHNT and YENEEA. The CDR3 runs 14 residues. V trimming: 2 bases; J trimming: 4 bases; junction bases outside the gene matches: 4.